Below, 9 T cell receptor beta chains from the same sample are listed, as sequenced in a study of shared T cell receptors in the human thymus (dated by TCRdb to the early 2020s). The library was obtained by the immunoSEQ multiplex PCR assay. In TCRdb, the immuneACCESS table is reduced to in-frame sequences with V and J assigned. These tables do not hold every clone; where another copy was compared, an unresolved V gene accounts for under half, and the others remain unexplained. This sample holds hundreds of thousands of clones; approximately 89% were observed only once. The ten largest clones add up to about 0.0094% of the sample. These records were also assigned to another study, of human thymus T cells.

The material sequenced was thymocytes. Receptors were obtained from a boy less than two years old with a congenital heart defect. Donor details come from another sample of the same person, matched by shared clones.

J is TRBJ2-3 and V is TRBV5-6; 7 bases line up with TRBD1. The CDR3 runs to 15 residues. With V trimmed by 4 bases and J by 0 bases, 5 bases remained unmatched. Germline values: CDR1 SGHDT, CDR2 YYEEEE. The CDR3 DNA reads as TGTGCCAGCAGCCAAACGGGACAGAGCACAGATACGCAGTATTTT. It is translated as CASSQTGQSTDTQYF.

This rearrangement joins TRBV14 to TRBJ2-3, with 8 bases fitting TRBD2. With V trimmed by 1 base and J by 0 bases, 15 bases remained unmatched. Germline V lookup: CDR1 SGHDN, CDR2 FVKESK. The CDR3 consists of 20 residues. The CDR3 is CASSQGVEAGDPTSTDTQYF. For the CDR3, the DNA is TGTGCCAGCAGCCAAGGGGTCGAAGCGGGGGACCCTACTAGCACAGATACGCAGTATTTT. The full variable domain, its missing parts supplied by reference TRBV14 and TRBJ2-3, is EAGVTQFPSHSVIEKGQTVTLRCDPISGHDNLYWYRRVMGKEIKFLLHFVKESKQDESGMPNNRFLAERTGGTYSTLKVQPAELEDSGVYFCASSQGVEAGDPTSTDTQYFGPGTRLTVL.

The DNA of the CDR3 is TGCGCCAGCAGCTTGGCCCTAGGGGTGCAAGAGACCCAGTACTTC. Encoded protein: CASSLALGVQETQYF. This chain joins TRBV5-1 and TRBJ2-5, with D possibly matching TRBD1 (5 bases). Germline V CDR1 and CDR2: SGHRS, YFSETQ. V was shortened by 0 bases and J by 2 bases, with 11 bases between the two germline ends. The CDR3 sequence is 15 residues long.

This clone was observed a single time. The CDR3 loop is CASSLGARELNTGELFF. Written as DNA, the CDR3 is TGTGCCAGCAGTCTAGGAGCGCGGGAGCTGAACACCGGGGAGCTGTTTTTT. The chain links TRBV27 to TRBJ2-2, with 7 bases that match TRBD2. V was pared by 5 bases and J by 1 base, with 10 bases of the junction left unmatched. The CDR3 totals 17 residues. Germline lookup yields CDR1 MNHEY and CDR2 SMNVEV (reference sequence).

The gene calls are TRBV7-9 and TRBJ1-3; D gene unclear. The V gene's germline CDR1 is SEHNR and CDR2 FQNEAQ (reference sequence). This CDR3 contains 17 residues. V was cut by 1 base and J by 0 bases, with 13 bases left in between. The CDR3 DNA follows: TGTGCCAGCAGCTTAGATGGCAGGCCCTACTCTGGAAACACCATATATTTT. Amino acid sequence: CASSLDGRPYSGNTIYF.

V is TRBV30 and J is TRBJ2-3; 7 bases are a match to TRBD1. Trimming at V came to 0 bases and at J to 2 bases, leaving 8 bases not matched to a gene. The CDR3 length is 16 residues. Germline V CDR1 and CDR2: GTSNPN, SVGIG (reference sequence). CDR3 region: CAWSVNGQGDTDTQYF. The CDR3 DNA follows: TGTGCCTGGAGTGTAAATGGGCAGGGGGACACAGATACGCAGTATTTT.

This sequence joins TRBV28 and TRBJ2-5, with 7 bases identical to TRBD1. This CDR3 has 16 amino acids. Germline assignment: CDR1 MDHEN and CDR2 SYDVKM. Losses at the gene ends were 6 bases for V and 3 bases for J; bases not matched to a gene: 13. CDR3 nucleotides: TGTGCCAGCAGGGACCAACAGGGGTCGGCAGAAGAGACCCAGTACTTC. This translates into CASRDQQGSAEETQYF. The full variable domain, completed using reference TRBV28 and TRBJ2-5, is DVKVTQSSRYLVKRTGEKVFLECVQDMDHENMFWYRQDPGLGLRLIYFSYDVKMKEKGDIPEGYSVSREKKERFSLILESASTNQTSMYLCASRDQQGSAEETQYFGPGTRLLVL.

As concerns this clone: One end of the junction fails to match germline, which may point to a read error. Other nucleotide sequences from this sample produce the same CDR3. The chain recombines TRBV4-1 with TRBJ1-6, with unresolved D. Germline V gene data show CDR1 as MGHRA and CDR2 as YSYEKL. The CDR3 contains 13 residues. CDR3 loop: CASSQRDNSPLHF. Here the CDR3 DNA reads TGCGCCAGCAGCCAACGGGATAATTCCCCCCTCCACTTT.

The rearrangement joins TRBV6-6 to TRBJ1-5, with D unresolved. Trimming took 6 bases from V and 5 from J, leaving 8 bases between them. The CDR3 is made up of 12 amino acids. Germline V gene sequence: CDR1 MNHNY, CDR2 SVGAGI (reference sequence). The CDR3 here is CASSPRDQPQHF. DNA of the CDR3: TGTGCCAGCAGCCCCCGGGATCAGCCCCAGCATTTT.